This record concerns one T cell receptor (beta chain) sequence. Its antigen is not known. These data come from a study of tumor-infiltrating lymphocytes in localized non-small cell lung cancer. Study-wide findings and caveats: IM1 and IM2 tumors showed no difference in T-cell fraction. Available tissue quantity limited TCR sequencing to a patient subset. Technical variation could not be separated from intratumor heterogeneity here.

Assay used: immunoSEQ multiplex PCR; TCRdb lists only in-frame clones, some missing. This sample yields about 12,000 clones, of which more than 70% are seen a single time; over 9.5% belongs to the top ten. Sequenced: lung tumor tissue. The TCR originated in a human donor with non-small cell lung cancer.

The CDR3, as DNA: TGTGCCAGCTCACCACCCCCTGGCCAGGAGAAATATGGCTACACCTTC. Translating gives CASSPPPGQEKYGYTF. This chain joins TRBV18 and TRBJ1-2; D remains ambiguous. Trimming pared 0 bases from V and 5 bases from J, leaving 16 bases between. The CDR3 spans 16 residues. Germline assignment: CDR1 KGHSH and CDR2 LQKENI.